This T cell receptor (beta chain) was captured in a study of post-analysis software for immune sequencing data. Study summary: Relapsing-remitting, secondary progressive and progressive-relapsing forms of multiple sclerosis all featured among disease courses. Study-wide findings and caveats: Patients used five TRBV segments, including TRBV5-6, TRBV5-1 and TRBV20-1, more often than controls.

TCR beta cDNA libraries had unique molecular identifiers. Each CDR3 protein gets one entry after TCRdb re-called the PCR reads with MiXCR. Among approximately 570,000 distinct CDR3 sequences, about 40% were seen once, and the ten largest hold roughly 1.7%. This clonotype was seen a few times. Its antigen is unidentified. V lost 1 base and J lost 0; bases outside the gene matches: 5. This CDR3 comprises 16 residues. V usage is TRBV12-3 or TRBV12-4 and J usage is TRBJ1-2, with 7 bases aligning to TRBD1. The receptor was isolated from a girl aged 5-17 years with multiple sclerosis. Sequences were obtained from blood. The CDR3 DNA reads as TGTGCCAGCAGTTTAGGGGCAGGGGGAGCTAACTATGGCTACACCTTC. The encoded protein is CASSLGAGGANYGYTF.